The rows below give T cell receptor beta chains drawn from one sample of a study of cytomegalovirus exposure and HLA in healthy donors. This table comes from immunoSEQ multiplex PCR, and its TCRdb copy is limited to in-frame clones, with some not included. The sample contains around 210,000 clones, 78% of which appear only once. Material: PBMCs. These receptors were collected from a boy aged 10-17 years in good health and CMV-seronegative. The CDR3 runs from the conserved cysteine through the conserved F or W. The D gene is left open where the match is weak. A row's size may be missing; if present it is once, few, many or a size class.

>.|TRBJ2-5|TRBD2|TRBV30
CAWRLAGPETQYF
TGTGCCTGGAGACTAGCGGGACCAGAGACCCAGTACTTC
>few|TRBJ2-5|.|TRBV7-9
CASSLRLNQETQYF
TGTGCCAGCAGCTTAAGACTAAACCAAGAGACCCAGTACTTC
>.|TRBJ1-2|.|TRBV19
CASRFGADGYTF
TGTGCCAGTAGATTTGGGGCGGATGGCTACACCTTC
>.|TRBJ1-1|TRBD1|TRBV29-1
CSGRDRGKAFF
TGCAGCGGCCGGGACAGGGGGAAGGCTTTCTTT
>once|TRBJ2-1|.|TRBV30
CAWSALSLAENEQFF
TGTGCCTGGAGTGCCCTCAGCCTCGCGGAAAATGAGCAGTTCTTC
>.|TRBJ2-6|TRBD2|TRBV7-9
CASNLPGRTSSGANVLTF
TGTGCCAGCAACCTACCGGGACGGACTAGCTCTGGGGCCAACGTCCTGACTTTC
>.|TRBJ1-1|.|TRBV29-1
CSVEEGAVGTEAFF
TGCAGCGTTGAAGAGGGGGCCGTGGGCACTGAAGCTTTCTTT
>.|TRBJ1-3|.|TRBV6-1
CATTLSGLNTIYF
TGTGCCACCACCTTGTCTGGACTCAACACCATATATTTT
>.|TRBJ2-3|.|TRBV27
CASSSDGIGTQYF
TGTGCCAGCAGTTCCGACGGGATAGGCACGCAGTATTTT
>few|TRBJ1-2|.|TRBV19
CASLAAGQSGYTF
TGTGCCAGTCTCGCGGCCGGTCAGTCTGGCTACACCTTC
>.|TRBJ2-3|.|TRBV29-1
CSVGLASGTDTQYF
TGCAGCGTTGGATTGGCTAGCGGCACAGATACGCAGTATTTT
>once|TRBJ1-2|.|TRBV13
CASSLSEIPANYGYTF
TGTGCCAGCAGCTTATCGGAGATCCCAGCTAACTATGGCTACACCTTC
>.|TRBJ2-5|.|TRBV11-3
CASSPRDGGQETQYF
TGTGCCAGCAGCCCGCGAGACGGGGGCCAAGAGACCCAGTACTTC
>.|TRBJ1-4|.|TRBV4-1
CASSRTGSTNEKLFF
TGCGCCAGCAGTCGAACAGGGTCAACTAATGAAAAACTGTTTTTT
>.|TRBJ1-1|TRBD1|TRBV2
CASTWTGGLIYRTEAFF
TGTGCCAGCACTTGGACAGGGGGCCTGATTTACAGGACTGAAGCTTTCTTT
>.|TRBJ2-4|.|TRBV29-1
CSVVGRLAKNIQYF
TGCAGCGTTGTGGGGAGGCTAGCCAAAAACATTCAGTACTTC
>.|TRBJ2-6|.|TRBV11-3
CASSPPIWTALSGANVLTF
TGTGCCAGCAGCCCACCTATATGGACTGCGCTCTCTGGGGCCAACGTCCTGACTTTC
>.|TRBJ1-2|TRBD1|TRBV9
CASSARQGMGEGYTF
TGTGCCAGCAGCGCCAGACAGGGTATGGGGGAAGGCTACACCTTC
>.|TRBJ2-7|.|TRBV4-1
CASSHLASVAATYEQYF
TGCGCCAGCAGCCACCTAGCGTCGGTAGCTGCGACCTACGAGCAGTACTTC
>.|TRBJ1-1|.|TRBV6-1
CASSGGTYTEAFF
TGTGCCAGCAGTGGCGGGACTTACACTGAAGCTTTCTTT
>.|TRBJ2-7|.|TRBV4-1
CASSSGNSFYEQYF
TGCGCCAGCAGCTCCGGGAACTCTTTCTACGAGCAGTACTTC
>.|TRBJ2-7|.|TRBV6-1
CASSEWGGAGDEQYF
TGTGCCAGCAGTGAATGGGGGGGCGCTGGGGACGAGCAGTACTTC
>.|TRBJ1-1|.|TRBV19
CASSIRQMNTEAFF
TGTGCCAGTAGTATAAGACAGATGAACACTGAAGCTTTCTTT
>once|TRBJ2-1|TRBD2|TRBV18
CASSRTREYNEQFF
TGTGCCAGCTCACGGACTAGAGAGTACAATGAGCAGTTCTTC
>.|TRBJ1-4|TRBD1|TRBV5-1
CASSLLDRGPEKLFF
TGCGCCAGCAGCTTGTTGGACAGGGGGCCTGAAAAACTGTTTTTT
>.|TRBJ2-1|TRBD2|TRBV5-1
CASSSRGGSNEQFF
TGCGCCAGCAGCTCGCGGGGGGGCTCAAATGAGCAGTTCTTC
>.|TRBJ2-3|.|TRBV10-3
CAMGAVTDTQYF
TGTGCCATGGGAGCGGTTACAGATACGCAGTATTTT
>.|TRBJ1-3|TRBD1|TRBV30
CAWSTGSGNTIYF
TGTGCCTGGTCGACAGGGTCTGGAAACACCATATATTTT
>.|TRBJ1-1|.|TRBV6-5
CASSNGHHTEAFF
TGTGCCAGCAGTAACGGACACCACACTGAAGCTTTCTTT
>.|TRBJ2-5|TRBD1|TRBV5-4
CASSSGQGAGETQYF
TGTGCCAGCAGCTCGGGACAGGGGGCAGGAGAGACCCAGTACTTC
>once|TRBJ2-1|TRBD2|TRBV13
CASSPGLAFPSYNEQFF
TGTGCCAGCAGCCCCGGACTAGCTTTTCCGTCCTACAATGAGCAGTTCTTC